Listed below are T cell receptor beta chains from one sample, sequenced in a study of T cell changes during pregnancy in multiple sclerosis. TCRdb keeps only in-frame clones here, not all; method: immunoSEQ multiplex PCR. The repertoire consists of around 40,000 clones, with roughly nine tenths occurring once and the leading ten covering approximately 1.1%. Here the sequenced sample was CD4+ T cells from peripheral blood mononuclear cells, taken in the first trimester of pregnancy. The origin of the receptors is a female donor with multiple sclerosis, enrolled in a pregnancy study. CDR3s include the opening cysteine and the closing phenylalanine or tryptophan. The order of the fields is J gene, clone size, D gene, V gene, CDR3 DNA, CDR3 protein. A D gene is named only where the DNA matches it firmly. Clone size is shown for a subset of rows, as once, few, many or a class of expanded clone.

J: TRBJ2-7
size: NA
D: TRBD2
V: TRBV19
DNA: TGTGCCAGTAAGGACGGGAGGGCCGACGAGCAGTACTTC
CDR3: CASKDGRADEQYF

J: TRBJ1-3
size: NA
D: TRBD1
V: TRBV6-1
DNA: TGTGCCAGCAGTCTGACAGGGGTCTCTGGAAACACCATATATTTT
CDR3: CASSLTGVSGNTIYF

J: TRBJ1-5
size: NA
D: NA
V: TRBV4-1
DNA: TGCGCCAGCAGCCAAGCCAACAGGAGAATTAATCAGCCCCAGCATTTT
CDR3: CASSQANRRINQPQHF

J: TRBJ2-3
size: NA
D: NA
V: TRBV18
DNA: TGTGCCAGCTCACCACCTAACATAGATACGCAGTATTTT
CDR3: CASSPPNIDTQYF

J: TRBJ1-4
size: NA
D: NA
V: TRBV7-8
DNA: TGTGCCAGCAGCTCCCACAGGGTTGAAAAACTGTTTTTT
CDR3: CASSSHRVEKLFF

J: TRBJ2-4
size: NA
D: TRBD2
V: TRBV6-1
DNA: TGTGCCAGCAGTGCGGGGACTAGCGGACTCGGAGACATTCAGTACTTC
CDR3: CASSAGTSGLGDIQYF

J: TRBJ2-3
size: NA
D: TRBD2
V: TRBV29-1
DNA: TGCAGCGGATTGCGACTAGCGGGAGATCGCACAGATACGCAGTATTTT
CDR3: CSGLRLAGDRTDTQYF

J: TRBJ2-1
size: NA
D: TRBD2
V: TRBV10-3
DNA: TGTGCCATCAGTGAGGGTAGCGGGAGGAGTTACAATGAGCAGTTCTTC
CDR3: CAISEGSGRSYNEQFF

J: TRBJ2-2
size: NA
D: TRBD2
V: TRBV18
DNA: TGTGCCAGCTCAATAGCGGGACTCGGGGAGCTGTTTTTT
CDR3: CASSIAGLGELFF

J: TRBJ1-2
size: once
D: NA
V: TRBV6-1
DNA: TGTGCCAGCAGAACAGGTTCCTATGGCTACACCTTC
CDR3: CASRTGSYGYTF

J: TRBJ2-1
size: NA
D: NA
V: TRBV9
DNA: TGTGCCAGCAGCGTAGGAGGCGGGTCCTACAATGAGCAGTTCTTC
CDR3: CASSVGGGSYNEQFF

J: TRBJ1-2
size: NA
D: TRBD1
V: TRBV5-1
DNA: TGCGCCAGCAGCCCCCCATGGACAGGGGAACATCGTGGCTACACCTTC
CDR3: CASSPPWTGEHRGYTF

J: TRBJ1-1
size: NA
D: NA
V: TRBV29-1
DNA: TGCAGCGGTTCACCGGGGAACACTGAAGCTTTCTTT
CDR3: CSGSPGNTEAFF

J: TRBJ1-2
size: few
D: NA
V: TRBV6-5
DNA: TGTGCCAGCAGGGAAACAGGGAATAACTATGGCTACACCTTC
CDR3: CASRETGNNYGYTF

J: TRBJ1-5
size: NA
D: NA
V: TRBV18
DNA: TGTGCCAGCTCCCCTTTGGGACGGGAGAGCAATCAGCCCCAGCATTTT
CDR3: CASSPLGRESNQPQHF

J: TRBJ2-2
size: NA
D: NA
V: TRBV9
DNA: TGTGCCAGCAGCGTAGGTGGAACAGAGAGAGGGGAGCTGTTTTTT
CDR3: CASSVGGTERGELFF

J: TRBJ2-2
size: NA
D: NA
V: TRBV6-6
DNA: TGTGCCAGCAGTCAGGGTCGAGACACCGGGGAGCTGTTTTTT
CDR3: CASSQGRDTGELFF

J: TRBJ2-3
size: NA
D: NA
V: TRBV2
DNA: TGTGCCAGCGCCGGACATGGACGGCAAGATACGCAGTATTTT
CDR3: CASAGHGRQDTQYF

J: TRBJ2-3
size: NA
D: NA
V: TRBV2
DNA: TGTGCCAGCAGTAGGGGACAAGATACGCAGTATTTT
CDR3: CASSRGQDTQYF

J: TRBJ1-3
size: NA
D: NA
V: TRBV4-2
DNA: TGTGCCAGCAGCCTTAGGCACGGGGACTCTGGAAACACCATATATTTT
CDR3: CASSLRHGDSGNTIYF

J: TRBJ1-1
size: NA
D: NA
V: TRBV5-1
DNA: TGCGCCAGCAGCTACCAGGGTATCACTGAAGCTTTCTTT
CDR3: CASSYQGITEAFF

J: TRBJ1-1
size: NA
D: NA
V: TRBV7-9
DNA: TGTGCCAGCAGCTTAGTTTCAGGGACTGAAGCTTTCTTT
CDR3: CASSLVSGTEAFF